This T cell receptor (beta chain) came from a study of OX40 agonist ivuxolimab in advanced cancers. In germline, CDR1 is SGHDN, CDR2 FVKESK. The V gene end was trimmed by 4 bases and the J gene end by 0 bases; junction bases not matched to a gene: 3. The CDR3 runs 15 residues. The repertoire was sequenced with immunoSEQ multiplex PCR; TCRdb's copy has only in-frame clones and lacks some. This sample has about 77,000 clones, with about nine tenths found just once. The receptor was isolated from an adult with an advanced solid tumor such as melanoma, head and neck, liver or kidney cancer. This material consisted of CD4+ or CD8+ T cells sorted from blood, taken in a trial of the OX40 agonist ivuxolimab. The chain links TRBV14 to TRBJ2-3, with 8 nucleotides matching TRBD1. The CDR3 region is CASSRRTGSTDTQYF. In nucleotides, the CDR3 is TGTGCCAGCAGCCGCCGGACAGGGAGCACAGATACGCAGTATTTT.